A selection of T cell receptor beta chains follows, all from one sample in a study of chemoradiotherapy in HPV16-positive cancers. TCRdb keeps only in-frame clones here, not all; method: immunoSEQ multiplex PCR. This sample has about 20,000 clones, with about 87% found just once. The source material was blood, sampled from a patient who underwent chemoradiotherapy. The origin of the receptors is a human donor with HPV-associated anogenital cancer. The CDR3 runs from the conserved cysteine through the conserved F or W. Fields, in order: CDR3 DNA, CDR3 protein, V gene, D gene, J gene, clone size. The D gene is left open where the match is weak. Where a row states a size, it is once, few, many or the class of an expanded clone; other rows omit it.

cdr3_nt: TGTGCCAGCAGCGTAGGATTGGTAGGGACAGAGCAGTACTTC
cdr3_aa: CASSVGLVGTEQYF
v_call: TRBV9
d_call: .
j_call: TRBJ2-7
clone_size: .

cdr3_nt: TGTGCCAGCAGTGAATATGGGGCCGGGGAGCTGTTTTTT
cdr3_aa: CASSEYGAGELFF
v_call: TRBV25-1
d_call: .
j_call: TRBJ2-2
clone_size: once

cdr3_nt: TGTGCCAGCAGTTTTCAGTCCACAGGGGGAAAAGCTTTCTTT
cdr3_aa: CASSFQSTGGKAFF
v_call: TRBV6-5
d_call: TRBD1
j_call: TRBJ1-1
clone_size: .

cdr3_nt: TGTGCCAGCTCCTTCTCCCTACGACAGGACTCCTACGAGCAGTACTTC
cdr3_aa: CASSFSLRQDSYEQYF
v_call: TRBV7-9
d_call: .
j_call: TRBJ2-7
clone_size: .

cdr3_nt: TGTGCCAGCAGCGGGATGGACAGTCGGAGCTCCTACGAGCAGTACTTC
cdr3_aa: CASSGMDSRSSYEQYF
v_call: TRBV7-9
d_call: .
j_call: TRBJ2-7
clone_size: .

cdr3_nt: TGTGCCAGCAGCTTTAGTGACTATGGCTACACCTTC
cdr3_aa: CASSFSDYGYTF
v_call: TRBV7-9
d_call: .
j_call: TRBJ1-2
clone_size: .

cdr3_nt: TGTGCCAGCAGCAGCGGGCTAGCCAAAAACATTCAGTACTTC
cdr3_aa: CASSSGLAKNIQYF
v_call: TRBV28
d_call: .
j_call: TRBJ2-4
clone_size: .

cdr3_nt: TGTGCCAGCAGCTCCTATTCTGAGGGAACCTACGAGCAGTACTTC
cdr3_aa: CASSSYSEGTYEQYF
v_call: TRBV7-9
d_call: .
j_call: TRBJ2-7
clone_size: .

cdr3_nt: TGTGCCACCAGCAGAGATACCAGCGGGAGTTACGAGCAGTACTTC
cdr3_aa: CATSRDTSGSYEQYF
v_call: TRBV15
d_call: TRBD2
j_call: TRBJ2-7
clone_size: medium-sized

cdr3_nt: TGTGCCAGCAGCTTAGGTTCAGGGGGCTTTGGCTACACCTTC
cdr3_aa: CASSLGSGGFGYTF
v_call: TRBV7-9
d_call: TRBD1
j_call: TRBJ1-2
clone_size: .

cdr3_nt: TGTGCCAGCAGTCCTGGATTTAGTGGCTACACCTTC
cdr3_aa: CASSPGFSGYTF
v_call: TRBV27
d_call: .
j_call: TRBJ1-2
clone_size: .

cdr3_nt: TGTGCCAGCAGCTCCTATGCGTTTGGCAATCAGCCCCAGCATTTT
cdr3_aa: CASSSYAFGNQPQHF
v_call: TRBV7-2
d_call: .
j_call: TRBJ1-5
clone_size: .

cdr3_nt: TGCGCCAGCAGCCAAGATCAGGGGGACTATGGCTACACCTTC
cdr3_aa: CASSQDQGDYGYTF
v_call: TRBV4-3
d_call: TRBD1
j_call: TRBJ1-2
clone_size: .

cdr3_nt: TGCGCCAGCGGGACGAGAAATACTAACTATGGCTACACCTTC
cdr3_aa: CASGTRNTNYGYTF
v_call: TRBV10-2
d_call: .
j_call: TRBJ1-2
clone_size: .

cdr3_nt: TGCGCCAGCAGCCAGGTCGCGGCAGGGGCGACGGAAGCTTTCTTT
cdr3_aa: CASSQVAAGATEAFF
v_call: TRBV4-1
d_call: .
j_call: TRBJ1-1
clone_size: .

cdr3_nt: TGTGCCAGCAGCGCCCTCATGAACACTGAAGCTTTCTTT
cdr3_aa: CASSALMNTEAFF
v_call: TRBV9
d_call: .
j_call: TRBJ1-1
clone_size: .

cdr3_nt: TGTGCCAGCTCACCGGCGGGACAGAGCAATCAGCCCCAGCATTTT
cdr3_aa: CASSPAGQSNQPQHF
v_call: TRBV18
d_call: TRBD1
j_call: TRBJ1-5
clone_size: .

cdr3_nt: TGCGCCAGCAGATCAAGGACAGCCAGCCTGATATACACCGGGGAGCTGTTTTTT
cdr3_aa: CASRSRTASLIYTGELFF
v_call: TRBV5-1
d_call: .
j_call: TRBJ2-2
clone_size: .

cdr3_nt: TGTGCCAGCAGAGGACGCGCGGGACAGAACTATGGCTACACCTTC
cdr3_aa: CASRGRAGQNYGYTF
v_call: TRBV2
d_call: TRBD1
j_call: TRBJ1-2
clone_size: .

cdr3_nt: TGTGCCAGCAGTGTAGAGGGGCGGTCGGTTAGTGGCTACACCTTC
cdr3_aa: CASSVEGRSVSGYTF
v_call: TRBV6-1
d_call: .
j_call: TRBJ1-2
clone_size: .

cdr3_nt: TGTGCCAGCGGCGGGAGAACAGATACGCAGTATTTT
cdr3_aa: CASGGRTDTQYF
v_call: TRBV9
d_call: TRBD2
j_call: TRBJ2-3
clone_size: .

cdr3_nt: TGTGCCAGCAGCTTCCGAGGGACTAGCGGGAGAATAGACTACAATGAGCAGTTCTTC
cdr3_aa: CASSFRGTSGRIDYNEQFF
v_call: TRBV27
d_call: TRBD2
j_call: TRBJ2-1
clone_size: .

cdr3_nt: TGTGCCAGCTCCGGGGGAACGGGAGGCGGAGGAACCGGGGAGCTGTTTTTT
cdr3_aa: CASSGGTGGGGTGELFF
v_call: TRBV25-1
d_call: TRBD2
j_call: TRBJ2-2
clone_size: .

cdr3_nt: TGTGCCAGCAGTTCCCGCCGGTTTTGGGGAGCTAACTATGGCTACACCTTC
cdr3_aa: CASSSRRFWGANYGYTF
v_call: TRBV28
d_call: .
j_call: TRBJ1-2
clone_size: .

cdr3_nt: TGTGCCAGCAGCTTGACCCTGGACTGGGATTGGACCCAGTACTTC
cdr3_aa: CASSLTLDWDWTQYF
v_call: TRBV7-2
d_call: .
j_call: TRBJ2-5
clone_size: .

cdr3_nt: TGTGCCAGCAGCCCCCTGGCGAGCTCCTACAATGAGCAGTTCTTC
cdr3_aa: CASSPLASSYNEQFF
v_call: TRBV11-3
d_call: .
j_call: TRBJ2-1
clone_size: .

cdr3_nt: TGCGCCAGCCTAGCGGGAGGGGACATCTATGGCTACACCTTC
cdr3_aa: CASLAGGDIYGYTF
v_call: TRBV23-1
d_call: .
j_call: TRBJ1-2
clone_size: .

cdr3_nt: TGTGCCAGCAGCCGTCGACAGGGCAGGAATTCACCCCTCCACTTT
cdr3_aa: CASSRRQGRNSPLHF
v_call: TRBV7-9
d_call: TRBD1
j_call: TRBJ1-6
clone_size: .

cdr3_nt: TGTGCCAGTAGTGCTCGGGCGGGTTATAATTCACCCCTCCACTTT
cdr3_aa: CASSARAGYNSPLHF
v_call: TRBV19
d_call: .
j_call: TRBJ1-6
clone_size: .

cdr3_nt: TGTGCCAGCAGTGCCAGTCCAGAAGCTTTCTTT
cdr3_aa: CASSASPEAFF
v_call: TRBV6-1
d_call: .
j_call: TRBJ1-1
clone_size: few

cdr3_nt: TGTGCCAGCAGCTTAGATACAGGGGCGCCCCAGTACTTC
cdr3_aa: CASSLDTGAPQYF
v_call: TRBV11-2
d_call: TRBD1
j_call: TRBJ2-5
clone_size: .

cdr3_nt: TGCGCCAGCAGCCCAGGGGGGGCCACAGATACGCAGTATTTT
cdr3_aa: CASSPGGATDTQYF
v_call: TRBV4-3
d_call: .
j_call: TRBJ2-3
clone_size: .

cdr3_nt: TGTGCCAGCAGCTTCGGACGGTTTGGCTCTGGAAACACCATATATTTT
cdr3_aa: CASSFGRFGSGNTIYF
v_call: TRBV7-2
d_call: .
j_call: TRBJ1-3
clone_size: few

cdr3_nt: TGCGCCAGCAGCCAAGAGGGATTACAGGCTATGGCGCAGTTCTTC
cdr3_aa: CASSQEGLQAMAQFF
v_call: TRBV4-3
d_call: .
j_call: TRBJ2-1
clone_size: .

cdr3_nt: TGTGCCACCAGCCGGGTGGGGCTGGGCGAAAAACTGTTTTTT
cdr3_aa: CATSRVGLGEKLFF
v_call: TRBV15
d_call: .
j_call: TRBJ1-4
clone_size: once

cdr3_nt: TGTGCCAGCAGCGTAGCTTCCAGGAGTCAAGAGACCCAGTACTTC
cdr3_aa: CASSVASRSQETQYF
v_call: TRBV9
d_call: .
j_call: TRBJ2-5
clone_size: .

cdr3_nt: TGTGCCAGCAGCCCCGGTGGGCGGGGAAAAAGCACAGATACGCAGTATTTT
cdr3_aa: CASSPGGRGKSTDTQYF
v_call: TRBV5-4
d_call: .
j_call: TRBJ2-3
clone_size: .

cdr3_nt: TGTGCCAGCAGCTTCAGGGGGATGAACACTGAAGCTTTCTTT
cdr3_aa: CASSFRGMNTEAFF
v_call: TRBV5-4
d_call: TRBD1
j_call: TRBJ1-1
clone_size: .

cdr3_nt: TGTGCCAGCAGCCCCCACGCCCGGGGCGCGTACAATGAGCAGTTCTTC
cdr3_aa: CASSPHARGAYNEQFF
v_call: TRBV9
d_call: .
j_call: TRBJ2-1
clone_size: .

cdr3_nt: TGTGCCAGCAGCTTAACGGCGAGGGCAGATACGCAGTATTTT
cdr3_aa: CASSLTARADTQYF
v_call: TRBV7-3
d_call: .
j_call: TRBJ2-3
clone_size: .

cdr3_nt: TGTGCCACCAGCAGCGGCGCGGGGGGGCCAGTTGAGCAGTTCTTC
cdr3_aa: CATSSGAGGPVEQFF
v_call: TRBV15
d_call: TRBD2
j_call: TRBJ2-1
clone_size: .

cdr3_nt: TGTGCCAGCAGCGTCTTAGCGGGGCCGTCAGATACGCAGTATTTT
cdr3_aa: CASSVLAGPSDTQYF
v_call: TRBV9
d_call: TRBD2
j_call: TRBJ2-3
clone_size: medium-sized

cdr3_nt: TGTGCCAGCGAATTTCCAGGGGCCTACGAGCAGTACTTC
cdr3_aa: CASEFPGAYEQYF
v_call: TRBV7-8
d_call: .
j_call: TRBJ2-7
clone_size: .